The source of this T cell receptor (beta chain) is a study of identical twins. This CDR3 is built from 15 residues. Germline-derived CDR1 and CDR2 are SSHAT and FNYEAQ (reference sequence). Findings and limits, study-wide: Weaker excess twin sharing was observed in beta out-of-frame sequences. Insertions were fewer in abundant cord blood beta clonotypes, whereas memory repertoires showed none of this pattern.

This clonotype was picked up a small number of times. Its antigen is undetermined. One end of the junction is discordant with germline, which a read error may explain. Each CDR3 protein is one row after TCRdb ran MiXCR on the 5' RACE reads. The sample yields over 250,000 distinct CDR3 sequences, roughly 9.8% seen once. Another study also made use of these data, one on yellow fever vaccine responses in identical twins.

Input material: CD8+ T cells sorted from blood. The TCR was taken from a woman aged 18-29 years in good health. The gene calls are TRBV7-7 and TRBJ2-5; D tentatively reads TRBD1 or TRBD2 (6 bases each). CDR3: CASSLGGPGAETQYF. The CDR3 region has the DNA TGTGCTAGCAGCTTAGGGGGTCCGGGGGCAGAGACCCAGTACTTC.